This T cell receptor (beta chain) was retrieved from a study of CD8 T cells in ankylosing spondylitis (dated by TCRdb to the late 2010s). With respect to the entire study: To find TCR variants linked to disease, the study profiled T cell receptor beta repertoires in ankylosing spondylitis patients and healthy donors. The full study cohort comprised around 25 ankylosing spondylitis patients and 110 or so healthy donors. Peripheral blood samples were taken, and synovial fluid was additionally collected from ankylosing spondylitis patients. Findings and caveats that apply to the study as a whole: A TCR beta motif made up of seven or eight highly homologous amino acid variants appeared to be characteristic of blood from ankylosing spondylitis patients. Some motif variants had previously been reported in the synovial fluid and blood of reactive arthritis patients, which suggests shared mechanisms of disease initiation. The disease-linked clones were reported as significantly enriched in matched synovial fluid samples from ankylosing spondylitis patients. In peripheral blood, the disease-linked clones were found at relatively low frequencies and had a CD8+ phenotype.

As regards this clonotype: Its recognized antigen is unknown. No clone much larger than this one lies a single base away; base qualities are absent.

From its cysteine to its phenylalanine, the CDR3 spans 16 amino acids. Kept here is only the CDR3 DNA, which spans 48 bases and is read in frame from base 1. At the junction V is shortened by 0 bases and J by 6 bases; bases outside the gene matches: 6. CDR1 and CDR2 were assigned from the germline V gene (reference sequence) as LGHDT and YNNKEL. The run used an Illumina MiSeq. TCR beta libraries were prepared by quantitative 5'-RACE with molecular barcodes. The original methods were these. A new computational method based on a probabilistic model of VDJ rearrangement was used to identify disease-linked TCR variants. TCRdb cleaned the public reads at Q25 with fastp, built clones with MiXCR and kept in-frame beta chains. Records with the same CDR3 protein are collapsed into one entry carrying the most frequent genes and DNA. None of the V and J calls come from the authors' own analysis; TCRdb made them. In all, the sample holds more than 20,000 distinct CDR3 sequences, and around 13% of those were seen once. The top ten clones comprise about 32% of the sample.

The sequencing sample was made of blood. This clonotype originated in a male donor with ankylosing spondylitis or in good health (not recorded which). The chain couples TRBV3-1 to TRBJ2-1; 9 bases in the junction line up with TRBD2. The sequence in DNA is TGTGCCAGCAGCCAAGATTTGCGGGGGGGTCCCAATGAGCAGTTCTTC. Its protein is CASSQDLRGGPNEQFF.